The 14 T cell receptor beta chains listed next were all sequenced from one sample in a study of CD8 T cells in ankylosing spondylitis. The study's findings and limits: A TCR beta motif of under 10 highly homologous variants appeared characteristic of ankylosing spondylitis blood.

What these receptors recognize is not known. TCRdb re-derived calls from the 5' RACE reads in MiXCR, one entry per CDR3 protein. The sample holds 700,000 or so distinct CDR3 sequences, over 15% seen once. Material: blood, either unsorted or a sorted T cell fraction (not recorded which). Receptors originate from a male donor with ankylosing spondylitis.

This clonotype has only a few counts. This chain uses TRBV7-9 with TRBJ1-2; D is possibly TRBD1 (5 bases). Trimming stripped 4 bases from V and 4 bases from J, with 16 bases between. CDR1 and CDR2 (germline): SEHNR, FQNEAQ (reference sequence). The CDR3 is 15 residues long. CDR3 DNA sequence: TGTGCCAGCAGCTCAGGGACGGCAACCCGCTATGGCTACACCTTC. Translation gives CASSSGTATRYGYTF.

This chain connects TRBV2 to TRBJ2-1; D not certain. V lost 6 bases to trimming and J lost 7 bases, with 16 bases between them. The CDR3 has 14 amino acids. In germline, CDR1 is SNHLY, CDR2 FYNNEI. Written as DNA, the CDR3 is TGTGCCAGCAGGCCCTGGCCCCAGTCTAATGAGCAGTTCTTC. It specifies CASRPWPQSNEQFF.

This chain connects TRBV6-1 to TRBJ1-1; tentatively, D is TRBD1 (5 bases). Germline CDR1 MNHNS, CDR2 SASEGT. The CDR3 runs to 15 residues. V lost 5 bases, J lost 0 bases, and 13 bases lay in between. CDR3 sequence reads: CASSRRQTMNTEAFF. CDR3 DNA: TGTGCCAGCAGTCGACGACAGACCATGAACACTGAAGCTTTCTTT.

This clonotype was counted between two and nine times. This rearrangement joins TRBV28 to TRBJ2-1; possible D gene TRBD1, 7 bases. The V gene lost 10 bases and the J gene lost 2 bases, with 18 bases spanning the gap. Germline CDR1 reads MDHEN; CDR2 reads SYDVKM. CDR3 size: 15 residues. The CDR3 DNA reads as TGTGCCACCAATGGCCCAGGGGGGACCTACAATGAGCAGTTCTTC. It is translated as CATNGPGGTYNEQFF.

V usage is TRBV5-4 and J usage is TRBJ2-2; TRBD2 agrees at 14 bases. CDR3 size: 17 residues. CDR1 and CDR2 from the germline V gene are SGHNT and YYREEE (reference sequence). Trimming at V came to 5 bases and at J to 4 bases, leaving 7 bases not matched to a gene. The CDR3 loop is CASSPGLAGVSTGELFF. CDR3 DNA: TGTGCCAGCAGTCCGGGACTAGCGGGAGTCAGCACCGGGGAGCTGTTTTTT.

The chain has TRBV5-6 and TRBJ2-5; D perhaps matches TRBD1 (6 bases). The CDR3 is 14 residues long. Trimming removed 4 bases at V and 2 bases at J, with 12 bases between. Germline CDR1 reads SGHDT; CDR2 reads YYEEEE. CDR3 in DNA: TGTGCCAGCAGCCGGTTGGACAGACAAGAGACCCAGTACTTC. Translation: CASSRLDRQETQYF. Filled out from reference TRBV5-6 and TRBJ2-5, the complete variable domain reads DAGVTQSPTHLIKTRGQQVTLRCSPKSGHDTVSWYQQALGQGPQFIFQYYEEEERQRGNFPDRFSGHQFPNYSSELNVNALLLGDSALYLCASSRLDRQETQYFGPGTRLLVL.

This clonotype showed up just a few times. The chain combines TRBV28 with TRBJ2-7; a weak D match, TRBD2 (5 bases). Deletions cut 4 bases from V and 0 bases from J, with 10 bases between. The CDR3 extends over 14 amino acids. The germline gives CDR1 MDHEN, CDR2 SYDVKM. The CDR3 loop reads CASSWAGSSYEQYF. The CDR3 bases are TGTGCCAGCAGTTGGGCGGGTAGCTCCTACGAGCAGTACTTC.

This clonotype was recorded a few times. V and J are TRBV4-3 and TRBJ2-5, with 10 bases fitting TRBD2. The CDR3 runs to 18 residues. V was pared by 4 bases and J by 4 bases, with 15 bases of the junction left unmatched. Germline V gene lookup returns CDR1 LGHNA and CDR2 YSLEER. The CDR3 sequence is CASSLHYLAGDLVETQYF. CDR3 bases: TGCGCCAGCAGCCTACACTACCTAGCGGGAGATTTGGTAGAGACCCAGTACTTC.

The chain has TRBV4-1 and TRBJ2-1, with 8 bases that match TRBD2. The CDR3 covers 13 residues. Trimming at V came to 5 bases and at J to 6 bases, leaving 3 bases not matched to a gene. Germline CDR1 reads MGHRA; CDR2 reads YSYEKL. The CDR3 sequence is CASSYGLANEQFF. The CDR3, as DNA: TGCGCCAGCAGCTACGGACTAGCCAATGAGCAGTTCTTC.

The chain is built from TRBV27 and TRBJ1-2, with no clear D. The ends were cut back, 4 bases at V and 2 bases at J, with 11 bases in the middle. The CDR3 has 14 amino acids. Per germline, CDR1 MNHEY and CDR2 SMNVEV (reference sequence). The CDR3 nucleotides are TGTGCCAGCAGTTCCCGGACTGACAACTATGGCTACACCTTC. Its protein is CASSSRTDNYGYTF.

The chain recombines TRBV28 with TRBJ1-5; weak D call: TRBD1 (5 bases). Germline-derived CDR1 and CDR2 are MDHEN and SYDVKM. This CDR3 comprises 13 residues. V lost 11 bases and J lost 2, with 13 bases in between. The CDR3 nucleotides are TGTGCCGGGCAGGGATTAGGCAATCAGCCCCAGCATTTT. Amino acids: CAGQGLGNQPQHF. The whole variable domain, remainder taken from reference TRBV28 and TRBJ1-5, is DVKVTQSSRYLVKRTGEKVFLECVQDMDHENMFWYRQDPGLGLRLIYFSYDVKMKEKGDIPEGYSVSREKKERFSLILESASTNQTSMYLCAGQGLGNQPQHFGDGTRLSIL.

This clonotype was observed a few times. The J gene is TRBJ2-1, the V gene TRBV29-1, with TRBD2 matching over 14 bases. CDR1 and CDR2 from the germline V gene are SQVTM and ANQGSEA. The CDR3 has 15 amino acids. Trimming at V came to 6 bases and at J to 8 bases, leaving 9 bases not matched to a gene. The CDR3 spells CSVLGTSGGKDEQFF. The CDR3 DNA follows: TGCAGCGTCCTGGGGACTAGCGGGGGCAAGGATGAGCAGTTCTTC.

This clonotype was counted only a few times. The V call is TRBV7-8, the J call TRBJ2-7; TRBD1 or TRBD2 may be the D gene (5 bases each). V lost 3 bases to trimming and J lost 6 bases, with 15 bases between them. The CDR3 length is 14 residues. Germline CDR1 and CDR2: SGHVS and FQNEAQ. CDR3 protein: CASSFGPEGSEQYF. CDR3 nucleotides: TGTGCCAGCAGCTTTGGGCCCGAGGGGTCCGAGCAGTACTTC.

This clonotype was observed many times. The chain is built from TRBV7-2 and TRBJ2-5; TRBD1 matches at 7 bases. Germline CDR1 reads SGHTA; CDR2 reads FQGNSA. This CDR3 is 14 amino acids long. Losses at the gene ends were 4 bases for V and 1 base for J; bases not matched to a gene: 3. CDR3 nucleotide sequence: TGTGCCAGCAGCTGGGGACAGAGCCAAGAGACCCAGTACTTC. As protein: CASSWGQSQETQYF.